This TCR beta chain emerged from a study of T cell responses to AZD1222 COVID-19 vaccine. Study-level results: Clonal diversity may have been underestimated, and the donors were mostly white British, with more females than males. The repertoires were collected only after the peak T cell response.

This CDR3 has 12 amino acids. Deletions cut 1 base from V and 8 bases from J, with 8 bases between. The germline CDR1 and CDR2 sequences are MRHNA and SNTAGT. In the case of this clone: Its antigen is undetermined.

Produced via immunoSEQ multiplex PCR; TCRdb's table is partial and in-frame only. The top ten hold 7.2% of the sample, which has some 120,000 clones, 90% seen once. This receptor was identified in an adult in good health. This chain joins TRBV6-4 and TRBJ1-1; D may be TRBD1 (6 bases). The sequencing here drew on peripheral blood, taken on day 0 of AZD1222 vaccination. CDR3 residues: CASSDWRGEAFF. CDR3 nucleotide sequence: TGTGCCAGCAGTGACTGGAGGGGGGAAGCTTTCTTT.